This T cell receptor (beta chain) was retrieved from a study of shared clonotypes between healthy human individuals (dated by TCRdb to about 2020). Some background on the complete study: Three men and a couple of women, aged 18 to 49 years, made up the cohort. For each donor, CD4 naive and CD4 memory were each given three plates, CD8 naive was given two plates, and CD8 memory was given one plate. The study deeply sequenced blood TCR repertoires of several healthy adults to estimate repertoire size and the extent of clonotype sharing between individuals. To increase sequencing depth and limit assay-specific biases, TCR repertoire library preparation and sequencing were carried out by different laboratories using diverse techniques. Per donor, leukapheresis produced somewhere between about 0.8 and 9 billion PBMCs.

In regard to this clone: Its antigen is still unknown. A far bigger clonotype differs at one base, so this is likely a read error.

Using the deep immunoSEQ assay, multiplex PCR amplified TCR CDR3 regions from genomic DNA. Genomic DNA extracted from each cell subset was distributed evenly over all wells of several immunoSEQ 96-well plates, and each plate served as one replicate. For sorted subsets, roughly 200 ng of genomic DNA, equivalent to 30,000 or so T cell genomes, went into each replicate PCR. The purified libraries were quantified using a Qubit 3.0 fluorometer, sized with a Bioanalyzer 2100, and then quantified again using the KAPA Library Quantification kit. Every immunoSEQ 96-well plate was sequenced on a separate single-read 150-cycle Illumina NextSeq 550 flow cell. The authors' pipeline ran thus. Because the immunoSEQ output held only junctional sequences and lacked quality scores, the filtering could not match the filtering applied to full-length reads. To assign V/J genes and CDR3, sequences were annotated against IMGT germline references using PyIR, a Python wrapper for IgBLAST v1.9. Any read was removed if the V/J assignment was weak (E-value above 1e-6), the CDR3 was missing, or the read contained stop codons, out-of-frame junctions, or ambiguous translated residues. V3J clonotypes were defined by identical inferred V gene, J gene, and CDR3 amino acid sequence. Percentage overlap between repertoires was computed as shared unique clonotypes divided by the size of the smaller repertoire. Three approaches were used to assess repertoire richness: RTK rarefaction, the Chao1 estimator, and Recon v2.1 estimates of unobserved clonotypes. Generation probabilities for all TCRbeta clonotypes obtained by the gDNA method from several donors were computed using OLGA. The immuneACCESS repertoire file appears here via TCRdb, limited to in-frame rearrangements. These files lack a portion of the clones; in checked studies, under half of the deficit traces to unresolved V genes, and the cause of the others is not known. V and J calls and clone size are as listed in that table; D and trimming were resolved from the DNA. In this sample the table shows 100,000 to 120,000 clones, about 62% of which occur a single time. The leading ten clones occupy 20% to 25% of the sample.

The investigation overall reported the following: Higher generation probabilities were observed for clonotypes shared by all four sorted-subset donors than for non-shared clonotypes. Pairwise subsampling led to the expectation that sequencing depth would affect the degree of clonotype sharing among donors. Naive subsets generally had larger estimated clonotype richness than memory subsets did. Because the study included only a small number of donors, the genetic and exposure-history diversity represented was limited. Incomplete sequencing was indicated by rarefaction of sorted-subset datasets, despite the large sequencing depth. Only blood was sampled, and tissue TCR repertoires likely differ from those in blood. Across a few donors, approximately 5% of naive CD4, 3% to 3.5% of naive CD8, about 2.3% of memory CD4, and about 0.4% of memory CD8 clonotypes were shared.

From its cysteine to its phenylalanine, the CDR3 spans 17 amino acids. Left in the record is the CDR3 DNA by itself, 51 bases read in frame from the first base. The germline V gene gives CDR1 as MGHRA and CDR2 as YSYEKL. Donors were healthy HIV-negative adults with no recently reported acute infections or vaccinations. Every donor was a Caucasian adult residing in Nashville, Tennessee, USA. CD8 memory samples combined magnetically selected CD45RO+ cells with CCR7-negative CD45RA+ effector memory (TemRA) cells. After blood collection by leukapheresis, PBMCs were isolated using Ficoll-Histopaque density gradient centrifugation and then cryopreserved in the vapor phase of liquid nitrogen. Analytical flow cytometry was used to check the purity and quantity of each magnetically sorted T cell population. Genomic DNA was isolated from every sorted fraction and measured by UV absorbance on a Nanodrop 2000c.

The sequence was collected from a woman aged 25 to 39 in good health. Source material: memory CD8+ T cells sorted from blood. The sample's cell subset or site, from its label and the paper: CD45RO+ cells pooled with CCR7-negative TemRA cells. This chain is built from TRBV4-1 and TRBJ1-2; TRBD1 is a possible D gene, resting on 6 matching bases. The base sequence is TGCGCCAGCAGCCAAGTAGGGACACAACGAGGATTCTATGACTACACCTTC. This codes for CASSQVGTQRGFYDYTF.